This TCR beta chain is from a study of blood T cell repertoires in COVID-19. About the research overall: Samples representing acute and convalescent COVID-19 were sourced from the United States, Italy and Spain. PBMCs, B-cell-depleted T cells, or T cells provided the cDNA or gDNA that made up the material.

Per the original data handling: Amplification with reference gene primers provided the estimates of nucleated cell counts. Sequenced by immunoSEQ multiplex PCR; TCRdb stores in-frame clones only, minus some. The DNA was the basis for D and trimming; V, J and clone size are from that table. The table has more than 200,000 clones, approximately 86% seen once. Sequenced sample: peripheral blood. This TCR derives from a man aged 25 to 40 with active or convalescent COVID-19.

The CDR3, as DNA: TGTGCCAGCAGCTCCCCGGGCAGGGGGCAGGATGAAAAACTGTTTTTT. Its protein product is CASSSPGRGQDEKLFF. The V call is TRBV7-9, the J call TRBJ1-4; TRBD1 agrees at 8 bases. The J segment lost 6 bases and the V segment lost 4 bases, leaving 10 bases of the junction unmatched. The V gene's germline CDR1 is SEHNR and CDR2 FQNEAQ (reference sequence). This CDR3 is built from 16 residues.